This T cell receptor (beta chain) was obtained from a study of T cell repertoires in cytomegalovirus infection. For the study at large: It was the public TCR beta signatures that indicated both CMV infection and matching HLA type. General study points: The ex vivo response showed dominance by HLA-C-restricted CMV-specific TCR beta clonotypes.

TCRdb called the reads again in MiXCR, with one record for every CDR3 protein. The sample holds under 350,000 distinct CDR3 sequences, roughly a fifth seen once. This clonotype was detected only a few times. Its antigen is currently unknown. The receptor's source is a human donor in good health (CMV status not recorded). Some clones in this sample may be carry-over from other donors' samples. Sequencing was performed on cultured PBMCs, taken from culture after CMV antigen stimulation.

CDR3 DNA sequence: TGCGCCAGCAGCCAAGATCCGGCAGGGGGCGTCAGCACTGAAGCTTTCTTT. As protein: CASSQDPAGGVSTEAFF. V gene TRBV4-1 combines with J gene TRBJ1-1; TRBD1 agrees at 8 bases. The CDR3 totals 17 residues. Germline V lookup: CDR1 MGHRA, CDR2 YSYEKL. Trimming took 0 bases from V and 4 from J; bases not matched to a gene: 10.